Below are 5 T cell receptor beta chains sequenced from a single sample in a study of cytomegalovirus exposure and HLA in healthy donors. 60 Vbeta and 13 Jbeta primers were used in PCR. Data came from immunoSEQ multiplex PCR; TCRdb stores just in-frame clones and leaves some out. Counted here are about 180,000 clones, 70% to 85% occurring once; the ten biggest clones make up roughly 1.5%. The sample was PBMCs. The receptors derive from a man in his late teens or twenties in good health and CMV-seronegative.

The CDR3 spells CASSYGRGGTDTQYF. As DNA, the CDR3 is TGTGCCAGCAGTTACGGGCGGGGGGGCACAGATACGCAGTATTTT. V is TRBV6-5 and J is TRBJ2-3, with 8 bases identical to TRBD2. Trimming took 2 bases from V and 1 from J; bases not matched to a gene: 2. The CDR3 is 15 residues long. Germline V CDR1 and CDR2: MNHEY, SVGAGI.

This clone was seen once. This chain joins TRBV10-3 and TRBJ1-1; no clear D gene. The CDR3 is 13 residues long. CDR1 ENHRY and CDR2 SYGVKD come from the germline V gene. V was shortened by 7 bases and J by 7 bases, with 16 bases between the two germline ends. The CDR3 loop is CAIKGPTGYEAFF. CDR3 bases: TGTGCCATCAAGGGCCCGACGGGGTATGAAGCTTTCTTT.

The genes are TRBV19 and TRBJ1-3, with 7 bases aligning to TRBD1. Per germline, CDR1 LNHDA and CDR2 SQIVND (reference sequence). This CDR3 has 15 amino acids. The V and J ends lost 5 bases and 5 bases, in that order; junction bases with no gene match: 9. CDR3 sequence reads: CASSSTGKSRNTIYF. CDR3 DNA sequence: TGTGCCAGTAGTTCGACAGGGAAGAGTAGAAACACCATATATTTT.

V usage is TRBV7-9 and J usage is TRBJ1-2; D ambiguous. The V gene lost 4 bases and the J gene lost 6 bases, with 9 bases spanning the gap. The CDR3 length is 12 residues. CDR1 is SEHNR, CDR2 FQNEAQ, per germline (reference sequence). The CDR3 coding sequence is TGTGCCAGCAGCTATCAGACTGATGGCTACACCTTC. This gives the protein CASSYQTDGYTF.

The chain's CDR3 is CASSRGANQPQHF. The CDR3 coding sequence is TGTGCCAGCAGCCGGGGTGCCAATCAGCCCCAGCATTTT. This rearrangement joins TRBV7-9 to TRBJ1-5; no definite D call. The CDR3 length is 13 residues. Germline CDR1 SEHNR, CDR2 FQNEAQ (reference sequence). V shed 5 bases and J shed 3 bases, with 8 bases lying between them.